The rows below give T cell receptor beta chains drawn from one sample of a study of blood T cell repertoires in COVID-19. Data came from immunoSEQ multiplex PCR; TCRdb stores just in-frame clones and leaves some out. The sample has more than 70,000 clones, about 86% seen once. Sequenced material: peripheral blood. The source of these receptors is a woman older than 75 in a cohort sampled during active or convalescent COVID-19. CDR3s include the opening cysteine and the closing phenylalanine or tryptophan. The D gene is left open where the match is weak. The listing skips clone size in some rows; elsewhere it reads once, few, many or a size class.

j_call	v_call	clone_size	d_call	cdr3_nt	cdr3_aa
TRBJ2-5	TRBV18	NA	NA	TGTGCCAGCTCACCAGGGCTGGAAGAGACCCAGTACTTC	CASSPGLEETQYF
TRBJ1-2	TRBV28	NA	TRBD1	TGTGCCAGCAGTCGCAACGACAGGGGGTGGAGTGGCTACACCTTC	CASSRNDRGWSGYTF
TRBJ1-2	TRBV7-2	NA	TRBD1	TGTGCCAGCAGCTTAGGAGGACAGGGTCACTATGGCTACACCTTC	CASSLGGQGHYGYTF
TRBJ2-1	TRBV7-2	NA	TRBD2	TGTGCCAGCAGCCGCTCGCCCCAAGCGGGAGGCCGCAATGAGCAGTTCTTC	CASSRSPQAGGRNEQFF
TRBJ1-1	TRBV5-1	NA	TRBD1	TGCGCCAGCAGCTCACCGCCGGGACAGGGGTCTCTCCAAGCTTTCTTT	CASSSPPGQGSLQAFF
TRBJ1-3	TRBV6-1	once	NA	TGTGCCAGCAGTGAACAAGTGGGAGGGGTTGGAAACACCATATATTTT	CASSEQVGGVGNTIYF
TRBJ1-2	TRBV11-3	NA	TRBD1	TGTGCCAGCAGCTACTCCCAGGGGGCCGGCTACACCTTC	CASSYSQGAGYTF
TRBJ1-1	TRBV18	NA	NA	TGTGCCAGCTCACCATCCGGGGGCACTGAAGCTTTCTTT	CASSPSGGTEAFF
TRBJ2-3	TRBV27	NA	NA	TGTGCCAGCAGTTTATCGGGGAGACTAGTAGGCCCAGATACGCAGTATTTT	CASSLSGRLVGPDTQYF
TRBJ2-5	TRBV9	NA	TRBD2	TGTGCCAGCAGCGTAGGGCTAGCGGGAGGGGGCCAAGAGACCCAGTACTTC	CASSVGLAGGGQETQYF
TRBJ1-2	TRBV10-3	NA	TRBD1	TGTGCCATCAGTGCGGCAGGGGGTCATGGCTACACCTTC	CAISAAGGHGYTF
TRBJ2-3	TRBV18	once	NA	TGTGCCAGCTCACCAAGGGACAACACAGATACGCAGTATTTT	CASSPRDNTDTQYF
TRBJ1-5	TRBV14	NA	NA	TGTGCCAGCAGCCAAGTGGCGGGGATCAGCAATCAGCCCCAGCATTTT	CASSQVAGISNQPQHF
TRBJ2-5	TRBV14	NA	NA	TGTGCCAGCAGCCAACATTCGGGGGTCGGGGGGACCCAGTACTTC	CASSQHSGVGGTQYF
TRBJ2-5	TRBV3-1/TRBV3-2	NA	NA	TGTGCCAGCAGCCAAGGAGGTACAGGGACAGAGACCCAGTACTTC	CASSQGGTGTETQYF
TRBJ1-1	TRBV29-1	few	NA	TGCAGCGTCGCCGCCTCCAGGGGCACTGAAGCTTTCTTT	CSVAASRGTEAFF
TRBJ2-1	TRBV7-6	few	NA	TGTGCCAGCAGCATACTCCCCTTGGGCGGGGTAAACAATGAGCAGTTCTTC	CASSILPLGGVNNEQFF
TRBJ2-2	TRBV5-6	few	NA	TGTGCCAGCAGCTTGGGTTGGGTCCCAGGGACCGGGGAGCTGTTTTTT	CASSLGWVPGTGELFF
TRBJ1-4	TRBV28	few	NA	TGTGCCAGCAGGCTCAGAGAAAAACTGTTTTTT	CASRLREKLFF
TRBJ1-1	TRBV19	NA	TRBD1	TGTGCCAGTACCATACAGGGGGCTAGGGGGACTGAAGCTTTCTTT	CASTIQGARGTEAFF
TRBJ1-2	TRBV10-3	NA	NA	TGTGCCATCAGTCAGGCTCCTAACTATGGCTACACCTTC	CAISQAPNYGYTF
TRBJ2-1	TRBV4-1	NA	TRBD2	TGCGCCAGCAGCCAAGGTTTGATCGCGGGAGGGGTCTACAATGAGCAGTTCTTC	CASSQGLIAGGVYNEQFF
TRBJ1-1	TRBV4-2	NA	TRBD1	TGTGCCAGCAGCCAACTAGGCAGGGGGCAGGGAAACACTGAAGCTTTCTTT	CASSQLGRGQGNTEAFF
TRBJ1-1	TRBV7-9	NA	TRBD1	TGTGCCAGCAGCTTAGTTCCAGGGGGAACTGAAGCTTTCTTT	CASSLVPGGTEAFF
TRBJ1-4	TRBV10-3	once	TRBD1	TGTGCCATCAATAACAGGGGTGGAGAAAAACTGTTTTTT	CAINNRGGEKLFF
TRBJ2-7	TRBV3-1/TRBV3-2	once	TRBD2	TGTGCCAGCAGCCAAACGACTAGCGGGAGTTCCCACGAGCAGTACTTC	CASSQTTSGSSHEQYF
TRBJ2-1	TRBV18	once	TRBD1	TGTGCCAGCTCAGCGACAGGGGCCGGTCACGGATACAATGAGCAGTTCTTC	CASSATGAGHGYNEQFF
TRBJ2-5	TRBV10-2	NA	TRBD2	TGCGCCAGCAGTGCCCCTATAGCGGGAGGGGGAGAGACCCAGTACTTC	CASSAPIAGGGETQYF
TRBJ2-3	TRBV2	NA	TRBD2	TGTGCCAGCAGTACCATAGCGGGAGGGCCCACAGATACGCAGTATTTT	CASSTIAGGPTDTQYF
TRBJ2-2	TRBV7-6	NA	TRBD2	TGTGCCAGCAGCCTGAGGGGACTAGCGGGAGGGATAAACACCGGGGAGCTGTTTTTT	CASSLRGLAGGINTGELFF
TRBJ1-2	TRBV7-8	NA	TRBD1	TGTGCCAGCAGCTTGTTGGGACAGGGGTATGGCTACACCTTC	CASSLLGQGYGYTF
TRBJ1-4	TRBV5-4	NA	NA	TGTGCCAGCAGCTTGGACAGAAATGAAAAACTGTTTTTT	CASSLDRNEKLFF
TRBJ1-3	TRBV18	few	NA	TGTGCCAGCTCACCACGATCAGGGAAGGGTGGAAACACCATATATTTT	CASSPRSGKGGNTIYF
TRBJ2-7	TRBV5-1	NA	TRBD1	TGCGCCAGCAGCTTGGCGACAGGGGTTTACGAGCAGTACTTC	CASSLATGVYEQYF
TRBJ1-2	TRBV12-5	NA	TRBD1	TGTGCTAGTGGGCTACAGGGGACTCATGGCTACACCTTC	CASGLQGTHGYTF
TRBJ1-2	TRBV27	NA	TRBD1	TGTGCCAGCAGTTCCCCTCAGGGGGCCGGCTATGGCTACACCTTC	CASSSPQGAGYGYTF
TRBJ2-3	TRBV4-1	NA	NA	TGCGCCAGCAGCCAAGATGGATGGCCAGGAAGCACAGATACGCAGTATTTT	CASSQDGWPGSTDTQYF
TRBJ2-7	TRBV6-5	NA	TRBD1	TGTGCCAGCAGTTACGGACAGGGAAAAGGCTACGAGCAGTACTTC	CASSYGQGKGYEQYF
TRBJ2-1	TRBV10-3	once	NA	TGTGCCATCACGGGGGTTCCGAACAATGAGCAGTTCTTC	CAITGVPNNEQFF
TRBJ1-1	TRBV2	few	NA	TGTGCCAGCAGTGAACTACGAATAACGAACACTGAAGCTTTCTTT	CASSELRITNTEAFF